One and the same sample provided the 21 T cell receptor beta chains below, sequenced in a study of cytomegalovirus exposure and HLA in healthy donors. Vbeta (60) and Jbeta (13) primers were used in the PCR. Clones were read by immunoSEQ multiplex PCR, and TCRdb kept only the in-frame ones, dropping some. The data contain approximately 150,000 clones, just under 65% of them singletons. Material: PBMCs. All receptors come from a woman aged 55-75 years in good health and CMV-seropositive.

The chain is built from TRBV15 and TRBJ2-7, with a tentative D call TRBD1 (6 bases). In germline, CDR1 is LNHNV, CDR2 YYDKDF (reference sequence). V was pared by 0 bases and J by 6 bases, with 9 bases between. The CDR3 is 13 amino acids. CDR3 DNA: TGTGCCACCAGCAGAGAACAGGACAGCGAGCAGTACTTC. Protein sequence: CATSREQDSEQYF.

V usage is TRBV29-1 and J usage is TRBJ1-1, with D possibly being TRBD1 (6 bases). From germline, CDR1 is SQVTM and CDR2 ANQGSEA. CDR3 size: 14 residues. Trimming pared 3 bases from V and 4 bases from J, leaving 15 bases between. The CDR3 coding sequence is TGCAGCGTTGACAGGGGAGCCGAGGGCACTGAAGCTTTCTTT. It yields the protein CSVDRGAEGTEAFF.

The chain links TRBV18 to TRBJ1-1; no clear D gene. Trimming stripped 3 bases from V and 7 bases from J, with 9 bases between. The CDR3 runs to 12 residues. Germline V lookup: CDR1 KGHSH, CDR2 LQKENI. CDR3 DNA: TGTGCCAGCTCACCGGACTTGGGTGAAGCTTTCTTT. Protein product: CASSPDLGEAFF.

CDR3: CASSERLALHEQFF. The CDR3 coding sequence is TGTGCCAGCAGTGAACGGCTAGCCCTCCATGAGCAGTTCTTC. The chain is built from TRBV2 and TRBJ2-1; a possible D gene is TRBD2 (5 bases). The CDR3 has 14 amino acids. Germline V CDR1 and CDR2: SNHLY, FYNNEI. V dropped 2 bases and J dropped 8 bases, with 13 bases sitting between them.

This chain joins TRBV11-2 and TRBJ2-1, with 7 positions matching TRBD2. Germline CDR1 reads SGHAT; CDR2 reads FQNNGV. J was trimmed by 6 bases and V by 1 base; bases with no gene match: 0. The CDR3 has 13 amino acids. The chain's CDR3 is CASSLGEGNEQFF. DNA for the CDR3: TGTGCCAGCAGCTTAGGGGAGGGCAATGAGCAGTTCTTC.

This clone was seen a few times. The chain uses TRBV2 and TRBJ1-5, with a possible D match to TRBD1 (6 bases). The CDR3 has 17 residues. Germline V lookup: CDR1 SNHLY, CDR2 FYNNEI. V lost 3 bases and J 1 base, leaving 16 bases between the germline ends. The DNA for the CDR3 is TGTGCCAGCAGTGAGGAACAGGGTGGTTTCAGCAATCAGCCCCAGCATTTT. Encoded protein: CASSEEQGGFSNQPQHF.

This chain's CDR3 is CASKPGTSGYDEQFF. As DNA, the CDR3 is TGTGCCAGCAAACCCGGGACTAGCGGGTATGATGAGCAGTTCTTC. The chain couples TRBV2 to TRBJ2-1; the match to TRBD2 covers 12 bases. CDR1 is SNHLY, CDR2 FYNNEI, per germline. Trimming took 7 bases from V and 8 from J; bases not matched to a gene: 9. This CDR3 contains 15 residues.

This chain connects TRBV5-4 to TRBJ1-2, with 9 nucleotides matching TRBD1. This CDR3 contains 16 residues. CDR1 SGHNT and CDR2 YYREEE come from the germline V gene (reference sequence). V gave up 2 bases and J gave up 2 bases; unmatched junction bases: 7. The CDR3 sequence is CASSLLNRGLNYGYTF. The CDR3 nucleotides read TGTGCCAGCAGCTTACTAAACAGGGGGCTGAACTATGGCTACACCTTC.

The table lists this clone with a few counts. This chain connects TRBV28 to TRBJ2-1; TRBD1 agrees at 8 bases. The germline V gene has CDR1 MDHEN and CDR2 SYDVKM. The V segment lost 2 bases and the J segment 7 bases; nucleotides outside the gene matches: 10. The length of the CDR3 is 16 residues. CDR3 nucleotides: TGTGCCAGCAGTTTACCCGGACAGGGAAAGGGGAATGAGCAGTTCTTC. It yields the protein CASSLPGQGKGNEQFF. Full variable domain (remainder filled in from reference TRBV28 and TRBJ2-1): DVKVTQSSRYLVKRTGEKVFLECVQDMDHENMFWYRQDPGLGLRLIYFSYDVKMKEKGDIPEGYSVSREKKERFSLILESASTNQTSMYLCASSLPGQGKGNEQFFGPGTRLTVL.

This rearrangement joins TRBV28 to TRBJ2-4; TRBD2 aligns across 7 bases. J was trimmed by 11 bases and V by 7 bases; bases with no gene match: 8. Germline values: CDR1 MDHEN, CDR2 SYDVKM. The CDR3 is made up of 12 amino acids. CDR3 DNA: TGTGCCAGCATGGGGCCCCGGGGGGTTCAGTACTTC. Its translation is CASMGPRGVQYF. Filled out from reference TRBV28 and TRBJ2-4, the complete variable domain reads DVKVTQSSRYLVKRTGEKVFLECVQDMDHENMFWYRQDPGLGLRLIYFSYDVKMKEKGDIPEGYSVSREKKERFSLILESASTNQTSMYLCASMGPRGVQYFGAGTRLSVL.

This clone has only a few counts. The chain combines TRBV18 with TRBJ2-5, with D possibly being TRBD2 (5 bases). V was clipped by 3 bases and J by 1 base, with 15 bases between them. The CDR3 has 16 amino acids. CDR1 and CDR2 (germline): KGHSH, LQKENI. The CDR3 protein is CASSPSGKRVQETQYF. The CDR3 bases are TGTGCCAGCTCACCGTCAGGCAAGAGGGTCCAAGAGACCCAGTACTTC.

The chain joins TRBV5-1 to TRBJ2-3; 9 bases fit TRBD2. Germline CDR1 and CDR2: SGHRS and YFSETQ. J was trimmed by 6 bases and V by 6 bases; bases with no gene match: 14. This CDR3 region has 16 residues. CDR3 region: CASTYGEAGGLDTQYF. CDR3 nucleotides: TGCGCCAGCACCTACGGAGAGGCGGGAGGGTTGGATACGCAGTATTTT.

This clone has only a few counts. Other nucleotide sequences in the sample specify the same CDR3. The CDR3, as DNA: TGTGCCAGCAGCTTAGACTCACAAGAGACCCAGTACTTC. Encoded protein: CASSLDSQETQYF. This chain links TRBV7-9 with TRBJ2-5, with D unresolved. The CDR3 length is 13 residues. Trimming stripped 1 base from V and 2 bases from J, with 5 bases between. Germline CDR1 is SEHNR and CDR2 is FQNEAQ (reference sequence).

V is TRBV5-1 and J is TRBJ2-7; D may be TRBD2 (6 bases). The V gene lost 0 bases and the J gene lost 5 bases, with 12 bases spanning the gap. CDR1 SGHRS and CDR2 YFSETQ come from the germline V gene. The CDR3 consists of 14 residues. This CDR3 is CASSLAGVIDEQYF. DNA of the CDR3: TGCGCCAGCAGCTTGGCGGGAGTAATAGACGAGCAGTACTTC.

This chain joins TRBV28 and TRBJ1-2; 10 nucleotides align to TRBD1. The ends lost 6 bases at V and 7 bases at J; junction bases unmatched: 8. Germline V CDR1 and CDR2: MDHEN, SYDVKM. The CDR3 length is 14 residues. CDR3 DNA: TGTGCCAGCAGAGACCAGGGACAGGGGTTTGGCTACACCTTC. Protein: CASRDQGQGFGYTF.

V gene TRBV30 combines with J gene TRBJ2-7, with TRBD1 matching 11 bases. The CDR3 has 14 residues. Unmatched junction bases numbered 7, after V lost 4 bases and J lost 5 bases. Looked up from germline, CDR1 is GTSNPN and CDR2 is SVGIG (reference sequence). CDR3 residues: CAWTGQGARHEQYF. DNA of the CDR3: TGTGCCTGGACCGGACAGGGGGCGCGTCACGAGCAGTACTTC.

This chain links TRBV25-1 with TRBJ2-1; 12 bases line up with TRBD2. Germline loops: CDR1 MGHDK, CDR2 SYGVNS. Germline trimming cut 4 bases from V and 14 bases from J; bases unmatched to any gene: 12. This CDR3 is 15 amino acids long. DNA for the CDR3: TGTGCCAGCAGTGGACAGACTAGCGGGAGCCCCCCCGAGTTCTTC. Protein: CASSGQTSGSPPEFF.

The chain employs TRBV5-4 and TRBJ2-7; weak D call: TRBD2 (6 bases). V was clipped by 4 bases and J by 3 bases, with 14 bases between them. Germline V gene lookup returns CDR1 SGHNT and CDR2 YYREEE (reference sequence). This CDR3 comprises 14 residues. Written as DNA, the CDR3 is TGTGCCAGCAGCGACGGGACTGCATTCTACGAGCAGTACTTC. The encoded protein is CASSDGTAFYEQYF.

V and J are TRBV7-6 and TRBJ2-3, with 11 bases matching TRBD2. The germline CDR1 and CDR2 sequences are SGHVS and FNYEAQ. J gave up 0 bases and V 1 base, and 0 bases lay outside the gene matches. There are 16 residues in the CDR3. CDR3 DNA: TGTGCCAGCAGCTTAGGGACTAGCGGGAGCACAGATACGCAGTATTTT. Protein product: CASSLGTSGSTDTQYF.

The J gene is TRBJ1-1, the V gene TRBV5-1; the D gene is possibly TRBD1 (5 bases). The CDR3 extends over 14 amino acids. CDR1 is SGHRS, CDR2 YFSETQ, per germline. V was clipped by 2 bases and J by 0 bases, with 8 bases between them. Written as DNA, the CDR3 is TGCGCCAGCAGCTTAGGGGTTCTGAACACTGAAGCTTTCTTT. Amino acids: CASSLGVLNTEAFF. Combining the CDR3 with reference TRBV5-1 and TRBJ1-1 gives the whole variable domain KAGVTQTPRYLIKTRGQQVTLSCSPISGHRSVSWYQQTPGQGLQFLFEYFSETQRNKGNFPGRFSGRQFSNSRSEMNVSTLELGDSALYLCASSLGVLNTEAFFGQGTRLTVV.

J is TRBJ2-7 and V is TRBV9; 7 bases match TRBD2. J was trimmed by 2 bases and V by 3 bases; bases with no gene match: 5. Per the germline V gene, CDR1 is SGDLS and CDR2 is YYNGEE. CDR3 length: 14 residues. In DNA, the CDR3 is TGTGCCAGCAGCGCTCCCGGACTAGCCTACGAGCAGTACTTC. This codes for CASSAPGLAYEQYF. Filled out from reference TRBV9 and TRBJ2-7, the complete variable domain reads DSGVTQTPKHLITATGQRVTLRCSPRSGDLSVYWYQQSLDQGLQFLIQYYNGEERAKGNILERFSAQQFPDLHSELNLSSLELGDSALYFCASSAPGLAYEQYFGPGTRLTVT.